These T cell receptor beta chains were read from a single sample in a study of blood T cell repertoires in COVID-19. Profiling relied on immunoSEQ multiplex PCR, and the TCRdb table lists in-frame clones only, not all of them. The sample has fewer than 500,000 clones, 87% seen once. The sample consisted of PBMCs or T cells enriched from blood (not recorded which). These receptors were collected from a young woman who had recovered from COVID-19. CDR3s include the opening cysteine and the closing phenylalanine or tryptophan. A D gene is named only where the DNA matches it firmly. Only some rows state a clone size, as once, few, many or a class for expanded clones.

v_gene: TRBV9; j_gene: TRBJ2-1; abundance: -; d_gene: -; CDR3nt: TGTGCCAGCAGCGTATCCGGGGGTTCATACAATGAGCAGTTCTTC; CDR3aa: CASSVSGGSYNEQFF
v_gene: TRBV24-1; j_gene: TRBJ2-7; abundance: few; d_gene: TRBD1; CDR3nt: TGTGCCACCAGTGATCCGACAGGGGCGAGCTCCTACGAGCAGTACTTC; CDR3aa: CATSDPTGASSYEQYF
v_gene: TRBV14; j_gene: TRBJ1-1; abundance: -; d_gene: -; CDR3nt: TGTGCCAGCAGCCCTCTTGGGAGGGCTGAAGCTTTCTTT; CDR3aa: CASSPLGRAEAFF
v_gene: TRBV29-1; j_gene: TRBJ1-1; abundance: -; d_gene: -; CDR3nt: TGCAGCGTTGAACGGGGGGTGGCTTTCTTT; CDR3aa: CSVERGVAFF
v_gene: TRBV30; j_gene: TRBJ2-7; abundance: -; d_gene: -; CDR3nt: TGTGCCCTGACAGAATCCTACGAGCAGTACTTC; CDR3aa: CALTESYEQYF
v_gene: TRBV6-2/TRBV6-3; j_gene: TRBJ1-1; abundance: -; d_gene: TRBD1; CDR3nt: TGTGCCAGCAGCAATACAGGGGTGAACACTGAAGCTTTCTTT; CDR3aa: CASSNTGVNTEAFF
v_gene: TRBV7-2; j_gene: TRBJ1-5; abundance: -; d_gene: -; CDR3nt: TGTGCCAGTACGGACAGTCAGGAACAGCCCCAGCATTTT; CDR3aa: CASTDSQEQPQHF
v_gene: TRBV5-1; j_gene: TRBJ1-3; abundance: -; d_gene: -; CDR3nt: TGCGCCAGCAGCTTGGGACAGTCTGGAAACACCATATATTTT; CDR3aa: CASSLGQSGNTIYF
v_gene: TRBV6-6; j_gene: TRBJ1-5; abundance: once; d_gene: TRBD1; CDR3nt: TGTGCCAGCAGTGAGGACAGGGGTCCGGAACAGCCCCAGCATTTT; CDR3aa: CASSEDRGPEQPQHF
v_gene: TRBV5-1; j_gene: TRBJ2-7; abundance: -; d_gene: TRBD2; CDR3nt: TGCGCCAGCAGCTCCGGAGCGGGGGGTTCCTACGAGCAGTACTTC; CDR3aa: CASSSGAGGSYEQYF
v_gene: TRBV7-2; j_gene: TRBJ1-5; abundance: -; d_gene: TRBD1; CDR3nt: TGTGCCAGCAGCTCACAGGGGCCCTGGCAGCCCCAGCATTTT; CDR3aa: CASSSQGPWQPQHF
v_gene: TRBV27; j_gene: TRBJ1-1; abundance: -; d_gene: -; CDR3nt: TGTGCCAGCAGGGGTAGGGGATTGACTGAAGCTTTCTTT; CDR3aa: CASRGRGLTEAFF
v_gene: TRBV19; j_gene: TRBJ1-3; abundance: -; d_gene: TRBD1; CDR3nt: TGTGCCAGTAGTATCCTGACAGGGATGGGAAACACCATATATTTT; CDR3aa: CASSILTGMGNTIYF
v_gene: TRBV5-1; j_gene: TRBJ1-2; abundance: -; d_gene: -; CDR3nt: TGCGCCAGCAGCTTGGATCTAGGGGGAAGAGGGAATGGCTACACCTTC; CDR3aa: CASSLDLGGRGNGYTF
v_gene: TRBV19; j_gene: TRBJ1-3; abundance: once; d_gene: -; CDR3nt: TGTGCCAGTAGTATGGTCCCCCCGGGGATGAAGAGCTCTGGAAACACCATATATTTT; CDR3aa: CASSMVPPGMKSSGNTIYF
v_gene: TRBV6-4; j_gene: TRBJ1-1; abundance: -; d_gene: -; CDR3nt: TGTGCCAGCAGTGACTCTTTCGGGAGGGAGGGGAAGACTGAAGCTTTCTTT; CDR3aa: CASSDSFGREGKTEAFF
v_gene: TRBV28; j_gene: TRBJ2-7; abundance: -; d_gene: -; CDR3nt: TGTGCCAGGTGTCAGACTGACTACGAGCAGTACTTC; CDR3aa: CARCQTDYEQYF
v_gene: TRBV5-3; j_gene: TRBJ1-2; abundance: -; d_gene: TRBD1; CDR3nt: TGTGCCAGAAGCCAGCCGATGACAGGGCTGCGCGGCTACACCTTC; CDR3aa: CARSQPMTGLRGYTF
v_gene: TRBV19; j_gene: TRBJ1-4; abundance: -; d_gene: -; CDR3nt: TGTGCCAGTAGTATAGGATACACAGAGAATGAAAAACTGTTTTTT; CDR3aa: CASSIGYTENEKLFF
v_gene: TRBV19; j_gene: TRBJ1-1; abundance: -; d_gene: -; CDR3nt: TGTGCCAGTAGTATTTCCCAGGGGATGAACACTGAAGCTTTCTTT; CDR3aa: CASSISQGMNTEAFF
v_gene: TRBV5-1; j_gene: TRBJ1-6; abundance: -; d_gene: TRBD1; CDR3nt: TGCGCCAGCAGCGTGTCGGGACAGGATAATTCACCCCTCCACTTT; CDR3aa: CASSVSGQDNSPLHF
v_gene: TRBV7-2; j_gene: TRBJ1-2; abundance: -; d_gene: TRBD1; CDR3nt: TGTGCCAGCAGCGTGACAGGGTCTGGCTACACCTTC; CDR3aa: CASSVTGSGYTF
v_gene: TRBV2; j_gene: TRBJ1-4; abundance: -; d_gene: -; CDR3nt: TGTGCCAGCTACTTTAATGAAAAACTGTTTTTT; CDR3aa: CASYFNEKLFF
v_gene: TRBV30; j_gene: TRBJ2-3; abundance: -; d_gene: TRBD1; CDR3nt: TGTGCCTGGTCGACAGGGATCTTAAGCACAGATACGCAGTATTTT; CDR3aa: CAWSTGILSTDTQYF
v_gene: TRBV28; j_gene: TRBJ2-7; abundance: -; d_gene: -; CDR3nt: TGTGCCAGCAGTTTCGAGGGCACTTACGAGCAGTACTTC; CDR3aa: CASSFEGTYEQYF
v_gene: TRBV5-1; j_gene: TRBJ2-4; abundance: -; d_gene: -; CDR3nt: TGCGCCAGCAGCTTGGGTGTGGAGGGAAACATTCAGTACTTC; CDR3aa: CASSLGVEGNIQYF
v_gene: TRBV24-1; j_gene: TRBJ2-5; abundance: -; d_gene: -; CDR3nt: TGTGCCACCAGTGATTTGACAGGGATTCAAGAGACCCAGTACTTC; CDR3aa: CATSDLTGIQETQYF
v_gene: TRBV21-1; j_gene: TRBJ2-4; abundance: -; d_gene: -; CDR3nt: TGTGCCAGCATCGCCAAACAACAGGGAATTCACGGGGCCACCAAAAACATTCAGTACTTC; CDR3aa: CASIAKQQGIHGATKNIQYF
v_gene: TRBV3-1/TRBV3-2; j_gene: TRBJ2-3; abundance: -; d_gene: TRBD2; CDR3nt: TGTGCCAGCAGCCAAGATAGCGGCGGGGGGACAGATACGCAGTATTTT; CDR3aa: CASSQDSGGGTDTQYF
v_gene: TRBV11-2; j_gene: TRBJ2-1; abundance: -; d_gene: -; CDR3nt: TGTGCCAGCAGCTTAGATCGGGGAGTTTTAAACAATGAGCAGTTCTTC; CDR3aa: CASSLDRGVLNNEQFF
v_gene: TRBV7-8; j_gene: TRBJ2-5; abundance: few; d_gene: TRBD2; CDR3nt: TGTGCCAGCAGCTCGACTAGCGCCGAGACCCAGTACTTC; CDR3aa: CASSSTSAETQYF
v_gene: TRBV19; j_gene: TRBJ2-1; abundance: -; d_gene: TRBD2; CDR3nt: TGTGCCAGTAGTATAGAACTAGCGGGGGGGCCCTACAATGAGCAGTTCTTC; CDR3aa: CASSIELAGGPYNEQFF
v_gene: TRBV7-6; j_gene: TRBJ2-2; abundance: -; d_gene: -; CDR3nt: TGTGCCAGCAGCTTTCAAACAGGGGAGGTCACCGGGGAGCTGTTTTTT; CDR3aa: CASSFQTGEVTGELFF
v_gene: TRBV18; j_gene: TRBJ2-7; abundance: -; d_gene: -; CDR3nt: TGTGCCAGCTCACCCCCCAACAACTACGAGCAGTACTTC; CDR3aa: CASSPPNNYEQYF
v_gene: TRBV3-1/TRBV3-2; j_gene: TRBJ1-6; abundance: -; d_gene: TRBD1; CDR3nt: TGTGCCAGCAGCCCTACAGGGGGGGCTACCTATAATTCACCCCTCCACTTT; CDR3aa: CASSPTGGATYNSPLHF
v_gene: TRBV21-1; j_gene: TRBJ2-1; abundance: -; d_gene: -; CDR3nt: TGTGCCAGCAGCAAATCTTTGACGGGACAGGAGGGCAATGAGCAGTTCTTC; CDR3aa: CASSKSLTGQEGNEQFF
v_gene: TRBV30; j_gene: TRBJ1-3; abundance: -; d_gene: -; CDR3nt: TGTGCCTGGAATCTCCAATCACGGAACACCATATATTTT; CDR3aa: CAWNLQSRNTIYF
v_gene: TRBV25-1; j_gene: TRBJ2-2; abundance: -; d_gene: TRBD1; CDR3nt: TGTGCCACCAGGGACAGGGGGAACACCGGGGAGCTGTTTTTT; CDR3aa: CATRDRGNTGELFF
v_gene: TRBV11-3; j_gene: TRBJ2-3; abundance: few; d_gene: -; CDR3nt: TGTGCCAGCAGCGAACAAAGCGGCCCAGATACGCAGTATTTT; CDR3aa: CASSEQSGPDTQYF
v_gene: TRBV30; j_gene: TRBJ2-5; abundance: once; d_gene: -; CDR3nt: TGTGCCTGGGGCCCCGGAGCCCCGTACCAAGAGACCCAGTACTTC; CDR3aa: CAWGPGAPYQETQYF
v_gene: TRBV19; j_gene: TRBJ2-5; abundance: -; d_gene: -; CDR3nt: TGTGCCAGTAGTATGCGGCAAGAGACCCAGTACTTC; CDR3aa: CASSMRQETQYF
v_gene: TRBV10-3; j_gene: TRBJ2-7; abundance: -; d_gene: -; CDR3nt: TGTGCCATCTCAGACGGGAGCTCCTACGAGCAGTACTTC; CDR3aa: CAISDGSSYEQYF
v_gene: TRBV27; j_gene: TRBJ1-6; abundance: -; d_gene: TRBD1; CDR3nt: TGTGCCAGCAGTCCCTCCGGGACAGGGAATTCACCCCTCCACTTT; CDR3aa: CASSPSGTGNSPLHF
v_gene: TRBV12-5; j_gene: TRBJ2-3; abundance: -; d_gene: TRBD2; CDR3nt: TGTGCTAGTGGTCGGGGGCTAGCGGGGGAAGATACGCAGTATTTT; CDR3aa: CASGRGLAGEDTQYF
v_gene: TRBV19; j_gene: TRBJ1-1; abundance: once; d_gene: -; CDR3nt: TGTGCCAGTAGTCCGGACGGGGGACGAAGTGAAGCTTTCTTT; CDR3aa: CASSPDGGRSEAFF
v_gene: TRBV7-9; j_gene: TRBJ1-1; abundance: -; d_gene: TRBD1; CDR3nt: TGTGCCAGCAGCTTGGAAGGACAGGCCCCTGAAGCTTTCTTT; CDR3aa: CASSLEGQAPEAFF
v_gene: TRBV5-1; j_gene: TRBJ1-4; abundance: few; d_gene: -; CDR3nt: TGCGCCAGCAGCTTCGCAGATAATGAAAAACTGTTTTTT; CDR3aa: CASSFADNEKLFF
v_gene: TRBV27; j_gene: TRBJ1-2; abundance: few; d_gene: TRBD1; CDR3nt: TGTGCCAGCAGTTTATGGTCCGGGACAGGTAGAAACTATGGCTACACCTTC; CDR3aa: CASSLWSGTGRNYGYTF
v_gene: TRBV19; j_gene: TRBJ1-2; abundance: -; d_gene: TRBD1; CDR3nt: TGTGCCAGTAGTATCTCCGGGACAGCGTCGCGGGATGGCTACACCTTC; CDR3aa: CASSISGTASRDGYTF
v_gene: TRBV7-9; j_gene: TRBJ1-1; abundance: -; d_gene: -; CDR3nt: TGTGCCAGCAGCTTAAACGGAGACAGGCTTGAAGCTTTCTTT; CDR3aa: CASSLNGDRLEAFF
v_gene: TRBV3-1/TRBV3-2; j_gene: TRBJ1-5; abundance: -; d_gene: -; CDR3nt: TGTGCCAGCAGCCAAGATCCAGGGTATCAGCCCCAGCATTTT; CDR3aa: CASSQDPGYQPQHF
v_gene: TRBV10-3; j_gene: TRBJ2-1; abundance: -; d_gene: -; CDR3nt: TGTGCCATCAGTGAGTCGATGTCTAGCGCTGGTGAGCAGTTCTTC; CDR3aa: CAISESMSSAGEQFF
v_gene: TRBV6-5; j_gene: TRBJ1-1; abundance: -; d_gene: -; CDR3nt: TGTGCCAGCAGTTACACTCGGGGTACTGAAGCTTTCTTT; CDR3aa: CASSYTRGTEAFF
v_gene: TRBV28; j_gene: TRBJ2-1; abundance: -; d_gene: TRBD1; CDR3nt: TGTGCCAGCAGGTTACTAATGCAGGGGGCGCAGCAGTTCTTC; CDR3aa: CASRLLMQGAQQFF
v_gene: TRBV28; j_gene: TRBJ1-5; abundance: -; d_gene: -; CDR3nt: TGTGCCAGCCACTCAGGGGTTCAGCCCCAGCATTTT; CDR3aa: CASHSGVQPQHF
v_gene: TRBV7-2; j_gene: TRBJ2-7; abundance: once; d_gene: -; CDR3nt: TGTGCCAGCAGCTTAGTGAACAGGGTCTACGAGCAGTACTTC; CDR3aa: CASSLVNRVYEQYF
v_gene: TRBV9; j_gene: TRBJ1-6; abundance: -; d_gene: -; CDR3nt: TGTGCCAGCAGCGTAGTTGAGAATTCACCCCTCCACTTT; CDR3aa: CASSVVENSPLHF
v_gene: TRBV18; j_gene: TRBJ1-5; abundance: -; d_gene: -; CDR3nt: TGTGCCAGCTCACCGATCTCAGGCACCAATCAGCCCCAGCATTTT; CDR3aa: CASSPISGTNQPQHF
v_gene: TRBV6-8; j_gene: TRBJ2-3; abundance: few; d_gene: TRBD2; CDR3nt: TGTGCCAGCAGTCCGTACTCTACGGGGGGTAGCACAGATACGCAGTATTTT; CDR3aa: CASSPYSTGGSTDTQYF
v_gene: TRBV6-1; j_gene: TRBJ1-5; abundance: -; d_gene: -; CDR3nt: TGTGCCAGCAGTGGGTTAGTAGCGGTCCCCAATCAGCCCCAGCATTTT; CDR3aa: CASSGLVAVPNQPQHF